The 29 T cell receptor beta chains in this list originate from one sample, sequenced in a study of cytomegalovirus exposure and HLA in healthy donors. Primers: 60 Vbeta forward and 13 Jbeta reverse. TCRdb's table, derived via immunoSEQ multiplex PCR, lists solely in-frame clones and lacks some. The sample holds some 150,000 clones, 80% seen once. The sequenced sample consisted of PBMCs. The receptor source for this set is a woman in her 50s in good health and CMV-seronegative.

J is TRBJ2-3 and V is TRBV30; 8 bases are shared with TRBD2. This CDR3 contains 19 residues. V shed 3 bases and J 0 bases; nucleotides not matched to a gene: 17. In germline, CDR1 is GTSNPN, CDR2 SVGIG (reference sequence). CDR3 residues: CAWRITKGAGGPSTDTQYF. DNA for the CDR3: TGTGCCTGGAGGATCACGAAGGGCGCGGGGGGCCCTAGCACAGATACGCAGTATTTT.

This clone was found once. The rearrangement uses TRBV7-9 and TRBJ2-5, with D maybe TRBD2 (6 bases). Germline V CDR1 and CDR2: SEHNR, FQNEAQ (reference sequence). CDR3 size: 14 residues. V lost 0 bases and J 7 bases, leaving 12 bases between the germline ends. CDR3 region: CASSLAGAEGTQYF. The DNA for the CDR3 is TGTGCCAGCAGCTTAGCAGGGGCGGAGGGGACCCAGTACTTC.

The chain couples TRBV18 to TRBJ2-2; 8 bases fit TRBD1. This CDR3 contains 14 residues. J was trimmed by 5 bases and V by 7 bases; bases with no gene match: 6. Germline CDR1 and CDR2: KGHSH and LQKENI. The CDR3 DNA reads TGTGCCAGCTGCCCGACAGGGGAGACCGGGGAGCTGTTTTTT. Its translation: CASCPTGETGELFF.

This clone was detected a few times. The chain joins TRBV9 to TRBJ2-6; possible D gene TRBD1, 6 bases. V lost 7 bases, J lost 2 bases, and 10 bases lay in between. This CDR3 is 14 amino acids long. From germline, CDR1 is SGDLS and CDR2 YYNGEE. The CDR3 sequence is CASQGPPGANVLTF. In DNA, the CDR3 is TGTGCCAGCCAGGGGCCTCCTGGGGCCAACGTCCTGACTTTC.

This clone turned up a few times. The genes are TRBV7-9 and TRBJ2-5, with 9 bases identical to TRBD2. Germline-derived CDR1 and CDR2 are SEHNR and FQNEAQ (reference sequence). This CDR3 region has 17 residues. Trimming removed 2 bases from V and 3 bases from J; junction bases left unmatched: 10. The CDR3: CASSLIFVAGGEETQYF. In DNA, the CDR3 is TGTGCCAGCAGCTTAATATTCGTGGCGGGAGGGGAAGAGACCCAGTACTTC. Full variable domain (outside the CDR3, taken from reference TRBV7-9 and TRBJ2-5): DTGVSQNPRHKITKRGQNVTFRCDPISEHNRLYWYRQTLGQGPEFLTYFQNEAQLEKSRLLSDRFSAERPKGSFSTLEIQRTEQGDSAMYLCASSLIFVAGGEETQYFGPGTRLLVL.

The V gene is TRBV4-3, the J gene TRBJ2-7; 9 bases map to TRBD2. CDR1 and CDR2 from the germline V gene are LGHNA and YSLEER. The V and J ends lost 1 base and 5 bases, in that order; junction bases with no gene match: 6. The CDR3 runs 15 residues. In DNA form, the CDR3 reads TGCGCCAGCAGCCAAGTTCCCGCGGGGGGGAACGAGCAGTACTTC. The encoded protein is CASSQVPAGGNEQYF.

The chain uses TRBV7-9 and TRBJ1-1; 7 bases agree with TRBD1. CDR1 is SEHNR, CDR2 FQNEAQ, per germline (reference sequence). The ends lost 1 base at V and 4 bases at J; junction bases unmatched: 6. The CDR3 length is 15 residues. The CDR3 spells CASSLGRQGGTEAFF. DNA of the CDR3: TGTGCCAGCAGCTTAGGGAGACAGGGAGGCACTGAAGCTTTCTTT. Full variable domain (outside the CDR3, taken from reference TRBV7-9 and TRBJ1-1): DTGVSQNPRHKITKRGQNVTFRCDPISEHNRLYWYRQTLGQGPEFLTYFQNEAQLEKSRLLSDRFSAERPKGSFSTLEIQRTEQGDSAMYLCASSLGRQGGTEAFFGQGTRLTVV.

This clone has more than one count but fewer than ten. The rearrangement links TRBV7-6 to TRBJ2-7; the match to TRBD1 covers 11 bases. The CDR3 length is 15 residues. J lost 3 bases, V lost 5 bases, and 6 bases had no gene match. Looked up from germline, CDR1 is SGHVS and CDR2 is FNYEAQ. CDR3 nucleotides: TGTGCCAGCAGCCTGACCGGGACAGGGGGCTACGAGCAGTACTTC. It codes for CASSLTGTGGYEQYF.

This clone turned up a few times. The genes are TRBV28 and TRBJ2-2; the D gene is possibly TRBD1 (6 bases). Looked up from germline, CDR1 is MDHEN and CDR2 is SYDVKM. The ends were cut back, 2 bases at V and 3 bases at J, with 22 bases in the middle. This CDR3 is built from 19 residues. CDR3 sequence: CASSLGTRIDAFYTGELFF. CDR3 sequence (DNA): TGTGCCAGCAGTTTAGGGACAAGGATAGATGCTTTCTACACCGGGGAGCTGTTTTTT.

The chain couples TRBV6-4 to TRBJ2-3; 11 bases map to TRBD2. The length of the CDR3 is 15 residues. CDR1 is MRHNA, CDR2 SNTAGT, per germline. J gave up 5 bases and V 0 bases, and 1 base lay outside the gene matches. The CDR3 nucleotides are TGTGCCAGCAGTGACTCGGGACTAGCGGTAGATACGCAGTATTTT. Encoded protein: CASSDSGLAVDTQYF.

The V call is TRBV13, the J call TRBJ2-7, with D perhaps matching TRBD2 (5 bases). CDR3 size: 13 residues. From germline, CDR1 is PRHDT and CDR2 FYEKMQ (reference sequence). Trimming removed 5 bases from V and 1 base from J, with 9 bases in between. In DNA form, the CDR3 reads TGTGCCAGCAGCGAGGGCCGATCCTACGAGCAGTACTTC. This codes for CASSEGRSYEQYF.

The chain recombines TRBV21-1 with TRBJ2-7; TRBD1 was called by the table and not checked on the DNA. TRBV21-1 has pseudogene status. CDR3 length: 14 amino acids. CDR3 sequence reads: CASNDREVPYEQYF. Written as DNA, the CDR3 is TGTGCCAGCAACGACAGGGAAGTCCCTTACGAGCAGTACTTC.

The V gene is TRBV7-2, the J gene TRBJ2-7; D unresolved. Germline CDR1 and CDR2: SGHTA and FQGNSA. Deletions cut 5 bases from V and 0 bases from J, with 5 bases between. The CDR3 runs to 12 residues. The CDR3 is CASSVSSYEQYF. The CDR3 DNA follows: TGTGCCAGCAGCGTGAGCTCCTACGAGCAGTACTTC.

This chain connects TRBV15 to TRBJ2-3; D possibly corresponds to TRBD1 (5 bases). The CDR3 spans 12 residues. The V gene lost 4 bases and the J gene lost 5 bases, with 7 bases spanning the gap. Germline values: CDR1 LNHNV, CDR2 YYDKDF (reference sequence). CDR3 nucleotides: TGTGCCACCAGCAAACAGGTAGATACGCAGTATTTT. It encodes CATSKQVDTQYF.

Here the CDR3 reads CASSLDYQETQYF. The CDR3 DNA sequence: TGTGCCAGCAGTTTGGACTACCAAGAGACCCAGTACTTC. This chain joins TRBV6-1 and TRBJ2-5, with D perhaps matching TRBD2 (5 bases). V was clipped by 5 bases and J by 0 bases, with 7 bases between them. The germline gives CDR1 MNHNS, CDR2 SASEGT. The CDR3 is made up of 13 amino acids.

The chain employs TRBV7-2 and TRBJ1-2, with D perhaps TRBD1 (6 bases). The CDR3 runs 14 residues. CDR1 and CDR2 (germline): SGHTA, FQGNSA. V was cut by 7 bases and J by 1 base, with 13 bases left in between. The CDR3 reads CASIGTTSNYGYTF. For the CDR3, the DNA is TGTGCCAGCATCGGGACAACCAGTAACTATGGCTACACCTTC. The whole variable domain, remainder taken from reference TRBV7-2 and TRBJ1-2, is GAGVSQSPSNKVTEKGKDVELRCDPISGHTALYWYRQSLGQGLEFLIYFQGNSAPDKSGLPSDRFSAERTGGSVSTLTIQRTQQEDSAVYLCASIGTTSNYGYTFGSGTRLTVV.

This clone was detected only a few times. The chain uses TRBV19 and TRBJ2-1; 8 bases map to TRBD1. Germline-derived CDR1 and CDR2 are LNHDA and SQIVND (reference sequence). Unmatched junction bases numbered 8, after V lost 5 bases and J lost 5 bases. This CDR3 region has 15 residues. CDR3 in DNA: TGTGCCAGTAGTCGTCAGGGGGCGCGCGACAATGAGCAGTTCTTC. It translates to CASSRQGARDNEQFF.

The chain joins TRBV9 to TRBJ2-1, with 12 bases matching TRBD2. This CDR3 region has 16 residues. Germline-derived CDR1 and CDR2 are SGDLS and YYNGEE. V lost 4 bases and J lost 2; bases outside the gene matches: 4. The CDR3 sequence is CASSRLAGVTYNEQFF. The CDR3, as DNA: TGTGCCAGCAGCCGACTAGCGGGGGTGACCTACAATGAGCAGTTCTTC.

The rearrangement links TRBV28 to TRBJ1-1; D is ambiguous. The germline V and J ends were trimmed by 10 bases and 1 base, with 13 bases remaining between them. The germline V gene has CDR1 MDHEN and CDR2 SYDVKM. The CDR3 runs 13 residues. The CDR3 here is CAIIPNKNTEAFF. The CDR3 DNA is TGTGCCATCATACCTAATAAGAACACTGAAGCTTTCTTT.

The chain has TRBV19 and TRBJ2-7, with a possible D match to TRBD1 (5 bases). The CDR3 is 13 residues long. The germline V gene has CDR1 LNHDA and CDR2 SQIVND (reference sequence). V was trimmed by 6 bases and J by 0 bases, leaving 9 bases between them. The CDR3 coding sequence is TGTGCCAGTAGGGGGCAGGGCTCCTACGAGCAGTACTTC. It translates to CASRGQGSYEQYF.

The rearrangement joins TRBV6-1 to TRBJ2-7; D might be TRBD2 (5 bases). V lost 6 bases, J lost 1 base, and 16 bases lay in between. Germline V gene data show CDR1 as MNHNS and CDR2 as SASEGT. The CDR3 has 15 amino acids. The CDR3 bases are TGTGCCAGCAGCCTTGACCGGGGTTCATCCTACGAGCAGTACTTC. This sequence encodes CASSLDRGSSYEQYF.

The CDR3 sequence: CASRGGGGDTQYF. CDR3 coding DNA: TGTGCCAGCCGGGGGGGCGGAGGGGATACGCAGTATTTT. V gene TRBV7-6 combines with J gene TRBJ2-3; TRBD2 matches at 8 bases. J lost 6 bases, V lost 8 bases, and 7 bases had no gene match. The CDR3 is made up of 13 amino acids. Germline lookup yields CDR1 SGHVS and CDR2 FNYEAQ.

The gene calls are TRBV28 and TRBJ1-5; D gene uncertain. CDR1 MDHEN and CDR2 SYDVKM come from the germline V gene. The V gene lost 8 bases and the J gene lost 0 bases, with 5 bases spanning the gap. The CDR3 sequence is 12 residues long. This CDR3 reads CASHYSNQPQHF. CDR3 nucleotides: TGTGCCAGCCACTATAGCAATCAGCCCCAGCATTTT. Full variable domain (outside the CDR3, taken from reference TRBV28 and TRBJ1-5): DVKVTQSSRYLVKRTGEKVFLECVQDMDHENMFWYRQDPGLGLRLIYFSYDVKMKEKGDIPEGYSVSREKKERFSLILESASTNQTSMYLCASHYSNQPQHFGDGTRLSIL.

The chain employs TRBV5-8 and TRBJ1-2; D gene ambiguous. The CDR3 spans 17 residues. The V and J ends lost 7 bases and 0 bases respectively, with 22 bases between them. Germline V gene sequence: CDR1 SGHTS, CDR2 YDEGEE. Written as DNA, the CDR3 is TGTGCCAGCGAGGAGGAGGCAGCAGCTTGGACTAACTATGGCTACACCTTC. Amino acids: CASEEEAAAWTNYGYTF.

J is TRBJ1-1 and V is TRBV2; D perhaps matches TRBD1 (5 bases). Germline lookup yields CDR1 SNHLY and CDR2 FYNNEI. The V gene lost 3 bases and the J gene lost 1 base, with 12 bases spanning the gap. This CDR3 spans 15 amino acids. This CDR3 reads CASSDWQGANTEAFF. In DNA, the CDR3 is TGTGCCAGCAGTGATTGGCAAGGGGCGAACACTGAAGCTTTCTTT. The whole variable domain, remainder taken from reference TRBV2 and TRBJ1-1, is EPEVTQTPSHQVTQMGQEVILRCVPISNHLYFYWYRQILGQKVEFLVSFYNNEISEKSEIFDDQFSVERPDGSNFTLKIRSTKLEDSAMYFCASSDWQGANTEAFFGQGTRLTVV.

Only a few counts were recorded for this clone. This chain links TRBV5-4 with TRBJ1-1; no definite D call. Trimming left V 4 bases short and J 11 bases short, with 21 bases between. Germline CDR1 SGHNT, CDR2 YYREEE (reference sequence). The CDR3 covers 14 residues. The CDR3 loop reads CASSPYSRPTEAFF. DNA for the CDR3: TGTGCCAGCAGCCCCTACTCACGTCCGACGGAGGCTTTCTTT.

The V gene is TRBV27, the J gene TRBJ2-3, with TRBD1 as a possible D gene (6 bases). The CDR3 length is 15 residues. V lost 2 bases and J lost 6, with 15 bases in between. Germline V gene data show CDR1 as MNHEY and CDR2 as SMNVEV (reference sequence). The CDR3 DNA is TGTGCCAGCAGTTTACGACGTCTGGGGGCGGATACGCAGTATTTT. It codes for CASSLRRLGADTQYF.

This clone has only a few counts. J is TRBJ2-5 and V is TRBV28; 10 nucleotides match TRBD2. The CDR3 sequence is 14 residues long. Trimming at V came to 6 bases and at J to 4 bases, leaving 5 bases not matched to a gene. Per the germline V gene, CDR1 is MDHEN and CDR2 is SYDVKM. The CDR3 bases are TGTGCCAGCAGCGAGCGGGGGGGTAGAGAGACCCAGTACTTC. Encoded protein: CASSERGGRETQYF.

CDR3 residues: CASSFRTGHSGNTIYF. CDR3 sequence (DNA): TGTGCCAGCAGCTTCCGTACAGGGCACTCTGGAAACACCATATATTTT. The J gene is TRBJ1-3, the V gene TRBV5-4; tentatively, D is TRBD1 (6 bases). Germline CDR1 SGHNT, CDR2 YYREEE (reference sequence). Trimming shortened V by 2 bases and J by 0 bases, and 12 bases separated the two germline ends. The CDR3 has 16 amino acids.